This record covers a single TCR beta chain. Per the study methods: Between roughly 20,000 and 690,600 TCRs appeared in each sample, and the median stood at about 93,000. A single record per CDR3 protein comes from TCRdb applying MiXCR to the RACE reads. V and J calls and clone size were set by TCRdb, not the authors. The data hold tens of thousands of distinct CDR3 sequences, with 10% to 15% observed a single time. This sample was taken from a study of human T cells and chemical hapten exposure. Noted time point: patch test 3, about 24 weeks after DPC sensitization. Treatment given: therapeutic diphenylcyclopropenone sensitization with weekly scalp DPC. CDR1 MDHEN and CDR2 SYDVKM come from the germline V gene. V was trimmed by 6 bases and J by 4 bases, leaving 12 bases between them. The CDR3 is made up of 13 amino acids.

The rearrangement joins TRBV28 to TRBJ1-2; D gene ambiguous. This TCR derives from a woman in her forties or fifties with alopecia areata. Some clones in this sample may be carry-over from other donors' samples. The sample in question was whole blood, obtained in connection with sensitization to the hapten diphenylcyclopropenone (DPC). The CDR3 DNA is TGTGCCAGCAGGGTCTCTACCACCTATGGCTACACCTTC. Its translation is CASRVSTTYGYTF.